This passage covers 16 T cell receptor beta chains from one sample sequenced in a study of shared clonotypes between healthy human individuals. The method was immunoSEQ multiplex PCR; TCRdb's version includes in-frame clones alone and lacks a portion of them. The table records around 640,000 clones, roughly 96% of them present only once. Positively selected for CCR7, the CD45RO-negative cells used as naive CD8 cells excluded terminally differentiated effector memory CD45RA+ cells. The sample was naive CD8+ T cells sorted from blood. The receptors stem from a woman in her 30s in good health.

Only one count was recorded for this clone. The chain is built from TRBV28 and TRBJ2-3; D remains unclear. CDR3 length: 14 residues. Trimming removed 6 bases from V and 1 base from J, with 11 bases in between. Germline V lookup: CDR1 MDHEN, CDR2 SYDVKM. The CDR3 spells CASRLGSRTDTQYF. The CDR3 nucleotides are TGTGCCAGCAGGTTGGGCAGTCGCACAGATACGCAGTATTTT.

Here the CDR3 DNA reads TGTGCCAGCAGTGGTGAGGCGATAGCGGGGTTCCAAGAGACCCAGTACTTC. Encoded protein: CASSGEAIAGFQETQYF. The V gene is TRBV28, the J gene TRBJ2-5; 8 bases align to TRBD2. Looked up from germline, CDR1 is MDHEN and CDR2 is SYDVKM. The CDR3 has 17 amino acids. With V trimmed by 5 bases and J by 1 base, 12 bases remained unmatched.

J is TRBJ2-3 and V is TRBV29-1; 10 positions agree with TRBD2. This CDR3 comprises 14 residues. V trimming: 8 bases; J trimming: 0 bases; junction bases outside the gene matches: 5. The germline gives CDR1 SQVTM, CDR2 ANQGSEA. The CDR3 nucleotides are TGCAGCCTTTTAGCGGGAGGAAGCACAGATACGCAGTATTTT. Its protein product is CSLLAGGSTDTQYF.

The rearrangement uses TRBV28 and TRBJ2-4, with TRBD2 as a possible D gene (5 bases). Germline V CDR1 and CDR2: MDHEN, SYDVKM. Trimming left V 5 bases short and J 12 bases short, with 23 bases between. This CDR3 has 15 residues. The CDR3 DNA reads TGTGCCAGCAGTACCTCCGGCCCCAGGACTTTAGGTCAGTACTTC. This codes for CASSTSGPRTLGQYF.

The rearrangement links TRBV25-1 to TRBJ2-2, with 9 bases that match TRBD1. V was pared by 3 bases and J by 3 bases, with 8 bases of the junction left unmatched. The CDR3 has 17 amino acids. The germline V gene encodes CDR1 MGHDK and CDR2 SYGVNS. CDR3 bases: TGTGCCAGCAGTGATTACTCGGACAGGGGAGACACCGGGGAGCTGTTTTTT. The encoded protein is CASSDYSDRGDTGELFF.

In DNA, the CDR3 is TGTGCCAGCAGTTCCCGAGCGTGGGGCGTATTGAACACTGAAGCTTTCTTT. Amino acid sequence: CASSSRAWGVLNTEAFF. This rearrangement joins TRBV28 to TRBJ1-1; D possibly corresponds to TRBD1 (5 bases). Germline V gene lookup returns CDR1 MDHEN and CDR2 SYDVKM. This CDR3 region has 17 residues. The V gene lost 4 bases and the J gene lost 0 bases, with 18 bases spanning the gap.

V usage is TRBV21-1 and J usage is TRBJ1-1. TRBV21-1 is reported as a pseudogene. The CDR3 runs to 18 residues. The CDR3 DNA is TGTGCCAGCAGCAATAGGCCGCTCTACAGTTTCGGGGGGACTGAAGCTTTCTTT. Its translation: CASSNRPLYSFGGTEAFF.

This clone was seen a single time. The CDR3 is CASSVGGGDYEQYF. For the CDR3, the DNA is TGTGCCAGCAGCGTTGGCGGGGGAGACTACGAGCAGTACTTC. V gene TRBV9 combines with J gene TRBJ2-7, with 7 bases matching TRBD2. The CDR3 totals 14 residues. The J segment lost 3 bases and the V segment lost 2 bases, leaving 5 bases of the junction unmatched. The germline V gene has CDR1 SGDLS and CDR2 YYNGEE.

The chain has TRBV4-1 and TRBJ2-7, with TRBD1 identical over 7 bases. The CDR3 covers 14 residues. Germline CDR1 and CDR2: MGHRA and YSYEKL. V was clipped by 4 bases and J by 2 bases; unmatched bases: 5. CDR3: CASSPRDSPYEQYF. CDR3 nucleotides: TGCGCCAGCAGCCCCCGGGACAGTCCCTACGAGCAGTACTTC.

This clone was seen just once. This chain joins TRBV28 and TRBJ1-5; tentative D call: TRBD1 (6 bases). Trimming pared 4 bases from V and 0 bases from J, leaving 13 bases between. This CDR3 region has 16 residues. Germline loops: CDR1 MDHEN, CDR2 SYDVKM. CDR3 protein: CASSSPRGASNQPQHF. The CDR3 nucleotides read TGTGCCAGCAGTTCCCCCCGGGGGGCTAGCAATCAGCCCCAGCATTTT.

This chain links TRBV27 with TRBJ2-1; D is unresolved. The CDR3 runs to 14 residues. The ends were cut back, 2 bases at V and 3 bases at J, with 8 bases in the middle. The V gene's germline CDR1 is MNHEY and CDR2 SMNVEV (reference sequence). The CDR3 reads CASSLKSYYNEQFF. The CDR3, as DNA: TGTGCCAGCAGTTTAAAAAGCTACTACAATGAGCAGTTCTTC.

The gene calls are TRBV28 and TRBJ2-7, with TRBD1 matching over 7 bases. The CDR3 consists of 16 residues. Germline V gene sequence: CDR1 MDHEN, CDR2 SYDVKM. V lost 7 bases, J lost 2 bases, and 14 bases stayed unmatched. CDR3 in amino acids: CASTPTRQTGTYEQYF. CDR3 nucleotide sequence: TGTGCCAGCACCCCAACCCGTCAGACAGGGACCTACGAGCAGTACTTC.

The V gene is TRBV5-3, the J gene TRBJ1-5; the D is unclear. TRBV5-3 is an ORF, with its function uncertain. Trimming stripped 2 bases from V and 0 bases from J, with 18 bases between. The CDR3 consists of 18 residues. CDR3 in DNA: TGTGCCAGAAGCTTCCAATCTGGCGTTACTAATAGCAATCAGCCCCAGCATTTT. Amino acid sequence: CARSFQSGVTNSNQPQHF.

The rearrangement uses TRBV5-1 and TRBJ2-7, with 8 bases that match TRBD1. Germline V gene sequence: CDR1 SGHRS, CDR2 YFSETQ. The CDR3 length is 17 residues. Trimming removed 0 bases from V and 3 bases from J; junction bases left unmatched: 11. The DNA for the CDR3 is TGCGCCAGCAGCTTGGAACCCAGGGGGCGAGTAGGCTACGAGCAGTACTTC. Residues: CASSLEPRGRVGYEQYF.

CDR3 coding DNA: TGTGCCAGCAGCTTGGGGACTAGCTTCTCCGGGGAGCTGTTTTTT. Translated, it gives CASSLGTSFSGELFF. The chain carries TRBV7-9 and TRBJ2-2, with TRBD2 identical over 9 bases. CDR3 length: 15 residues. With V trimmed by 3 bases and J by 6 bases, 5 bases remained unmatched. Germline assignment: CDR1 SEHNR and CDR2 FQNEAQ (reference sequence).

The table lists this clone with a few counts. The V and J genes are TRBV7-9 and TRBJ1-3; 7 bases fit TRBD1. Germline CDR1 and CDR2: SEHNR and FQNEAQ (reference sequence). This CDR3 contains 15 residues. The trim removed 5 bases at V and 3 bases at J, leaving 7 bases unmatched. The CDR3 nucleotides read TGTGCCAGCAGCCCAGACAGGGTGGATGGAAACACCATATATTTT. Its translation: CASSPDRVDGNTIYF.